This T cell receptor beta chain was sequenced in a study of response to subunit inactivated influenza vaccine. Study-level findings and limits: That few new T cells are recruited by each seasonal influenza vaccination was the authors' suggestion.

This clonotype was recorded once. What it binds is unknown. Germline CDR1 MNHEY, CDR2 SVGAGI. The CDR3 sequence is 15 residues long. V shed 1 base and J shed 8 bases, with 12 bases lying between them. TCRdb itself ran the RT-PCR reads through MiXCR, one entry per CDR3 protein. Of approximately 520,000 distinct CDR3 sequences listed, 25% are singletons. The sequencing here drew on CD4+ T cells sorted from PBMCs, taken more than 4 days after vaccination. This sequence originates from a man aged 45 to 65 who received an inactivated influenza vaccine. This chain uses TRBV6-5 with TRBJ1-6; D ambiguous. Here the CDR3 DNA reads TGTGCCAGCAGTTACTTCGTGGCAGCGGATTCACCCCTCCACTTT. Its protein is CASSYFVAADSPLHF.